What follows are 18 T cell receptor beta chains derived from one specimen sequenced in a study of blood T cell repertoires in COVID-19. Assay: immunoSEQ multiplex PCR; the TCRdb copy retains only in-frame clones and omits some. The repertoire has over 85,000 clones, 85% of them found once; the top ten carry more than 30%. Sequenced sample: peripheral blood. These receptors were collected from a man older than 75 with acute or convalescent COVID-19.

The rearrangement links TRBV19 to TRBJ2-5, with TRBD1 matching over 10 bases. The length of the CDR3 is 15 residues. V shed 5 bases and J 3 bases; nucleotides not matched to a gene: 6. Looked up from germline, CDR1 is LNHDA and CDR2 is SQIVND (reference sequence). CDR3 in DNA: TGTGCCAGTAGTGGAAGGACAGGGGGGAAAGAGACCCAGTACTTC. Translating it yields CASSGRTGGKETQYF.

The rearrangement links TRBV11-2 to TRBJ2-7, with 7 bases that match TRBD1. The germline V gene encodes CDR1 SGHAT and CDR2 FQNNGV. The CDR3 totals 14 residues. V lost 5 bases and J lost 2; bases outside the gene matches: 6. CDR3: CASSKRDSTYEQYF. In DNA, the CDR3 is TGTGCCAGCAGCAAACGGGACAGTACCTACGAGCAGTACTTC.

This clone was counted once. In DNA, the CDR3 is TGTGCCAGCTCACCACCCTGGTCCGGGACGGAGGGCTATGGCTACACCTTC. It specifies CASSPPWSGTEGYGYTF. This chain links TRBV18 with TRBJ1-2, with D perhaps matching TRBD1 (5 bases). CDR1 is KGHSH, CDR2 LQKENI, per germline. The CDR3 extends over 17 amino acids. Trimming pared 0 bases from V and 4 bases from J, leaving 18 bases between.

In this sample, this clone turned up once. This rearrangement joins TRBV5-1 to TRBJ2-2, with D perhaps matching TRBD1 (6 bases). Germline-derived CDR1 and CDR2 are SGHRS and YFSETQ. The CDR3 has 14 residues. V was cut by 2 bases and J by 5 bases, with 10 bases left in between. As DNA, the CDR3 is TGCGCCAGCAGCTTACAAACAGGGACCGGGGAGCTGTTTTTT. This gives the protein CASSLQTGTGELFF.

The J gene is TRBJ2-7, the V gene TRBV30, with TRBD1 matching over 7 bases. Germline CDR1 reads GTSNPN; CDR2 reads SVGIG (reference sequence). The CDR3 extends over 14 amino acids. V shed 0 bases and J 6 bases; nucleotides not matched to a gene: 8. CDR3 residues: CAWSVLTGSGEQYF. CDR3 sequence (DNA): TGTGCCTGGAGTGTACTGACAGGGTCGGGCGAGCAGTACTTC.

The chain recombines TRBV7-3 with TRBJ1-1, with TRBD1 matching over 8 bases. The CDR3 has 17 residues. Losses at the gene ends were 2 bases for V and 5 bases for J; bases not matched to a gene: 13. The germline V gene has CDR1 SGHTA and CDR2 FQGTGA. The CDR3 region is CASSLEAGGAWRTEAFF. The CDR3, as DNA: TGTGCCAGCAGCTTAGAGGCAGGGGGCGCCTGGAGGACTGAAGCTTTCTTT. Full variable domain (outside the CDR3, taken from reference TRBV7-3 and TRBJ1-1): GAGVSQTPSNKVTEKGKYVELRCDPISGHTALYWYRQSLGQGPEFLIYFQGTGAADDSGLPNDRFFAVRPEGSVSTLKIQRTERGDSAVYLCASSLEAGGAWRTEAFFGQGTRLTVV.

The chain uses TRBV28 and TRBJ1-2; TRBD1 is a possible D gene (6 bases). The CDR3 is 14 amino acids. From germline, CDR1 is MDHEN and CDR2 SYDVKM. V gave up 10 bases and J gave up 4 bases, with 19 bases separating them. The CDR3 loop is CATAGGREAYGYTF. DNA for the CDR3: TGTGCCACCGCGGGGGGCCGGGAGGCCTATGGCTACACCTTC.

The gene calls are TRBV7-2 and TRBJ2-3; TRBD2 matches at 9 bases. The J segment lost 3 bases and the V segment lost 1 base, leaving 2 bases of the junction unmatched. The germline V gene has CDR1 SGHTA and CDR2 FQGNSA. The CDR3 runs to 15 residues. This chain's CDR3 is CASSLGLAVTDTQYF. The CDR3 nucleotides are TGTGCCAGCAGCTTAGGACTAGCGGTTACAGATACGCAGTATTTT. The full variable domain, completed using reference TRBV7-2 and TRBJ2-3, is GAGVSQSPSNKVTEKGKDVELRCDPISGHTALYWYRQSLGQGLEFLIYFQGNSAPDKSGLPSDRFSAERTGGSVSTLTIQRTQQEDSAVYLCASSLGLAVTDTQYFGPGTRLTVL.

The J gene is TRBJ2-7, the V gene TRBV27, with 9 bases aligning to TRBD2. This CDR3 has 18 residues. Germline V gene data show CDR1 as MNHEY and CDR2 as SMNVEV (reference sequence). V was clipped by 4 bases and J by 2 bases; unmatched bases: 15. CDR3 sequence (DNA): TGTGCCAGCAGTTCCCTCCCCGCGAGACTAGCGGTAACCTACGAGCAGTACTTC. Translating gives CASSSLPARLAVTYEQYF.

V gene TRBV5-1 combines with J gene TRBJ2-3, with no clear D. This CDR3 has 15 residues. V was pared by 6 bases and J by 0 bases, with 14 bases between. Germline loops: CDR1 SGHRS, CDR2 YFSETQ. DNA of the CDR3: TGCGCCAGCATTCCATCGGGTTTTAGCACAGATACGCAGTATTTT. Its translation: CASIPSGFSTDTQYF.

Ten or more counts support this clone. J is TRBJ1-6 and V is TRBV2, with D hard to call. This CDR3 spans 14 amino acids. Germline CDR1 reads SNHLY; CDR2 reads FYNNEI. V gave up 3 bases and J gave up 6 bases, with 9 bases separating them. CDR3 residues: CASSEGRFNSPLHF. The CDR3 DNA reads TGTGCCAGCAGTGAGGGCAGGTTTAATTCACCCCTCCACTTT.

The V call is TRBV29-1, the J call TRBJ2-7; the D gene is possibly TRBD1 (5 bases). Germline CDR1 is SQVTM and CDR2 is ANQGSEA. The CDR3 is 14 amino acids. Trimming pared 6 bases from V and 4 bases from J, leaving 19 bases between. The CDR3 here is CSVAPSGIPYEQYF. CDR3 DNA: TGCAGCGTCGCCCCCTCAGGGATCCCTTACGAGCAGTACTTC.

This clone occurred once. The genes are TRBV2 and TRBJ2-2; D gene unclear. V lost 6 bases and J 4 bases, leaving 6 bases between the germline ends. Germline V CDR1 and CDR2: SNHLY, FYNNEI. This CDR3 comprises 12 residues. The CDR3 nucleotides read TGTGCCAGCAGCCTATTCACCGGGGAGCTGTTTTTT. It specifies CASSLFTGELFF.

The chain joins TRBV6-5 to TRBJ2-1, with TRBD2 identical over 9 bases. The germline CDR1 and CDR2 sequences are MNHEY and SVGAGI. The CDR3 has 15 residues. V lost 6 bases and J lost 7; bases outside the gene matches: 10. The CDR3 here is CASSPRLAGHNEQFF. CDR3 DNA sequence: TGTGCCAGCAGCCCGCGGCTAGCGGGACATAATGAGCAGTTCTTC.

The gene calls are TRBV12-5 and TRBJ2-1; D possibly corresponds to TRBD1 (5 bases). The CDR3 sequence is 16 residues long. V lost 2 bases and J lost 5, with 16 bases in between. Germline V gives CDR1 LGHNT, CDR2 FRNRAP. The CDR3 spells CASGLTLGAQDNEQFF. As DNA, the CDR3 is TGTGCTAGTGGTTTGACCCTAGGGGCACAGGACAATGAGCAGTTCTTC.

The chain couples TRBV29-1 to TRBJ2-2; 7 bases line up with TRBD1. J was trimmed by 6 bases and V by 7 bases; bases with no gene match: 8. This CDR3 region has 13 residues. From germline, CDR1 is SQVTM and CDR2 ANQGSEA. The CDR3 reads CSGRATGPGELFF. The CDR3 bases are TGCAGCGGCCGAGCGACAGGGCCCGGGGAGCTGTTTTTT.

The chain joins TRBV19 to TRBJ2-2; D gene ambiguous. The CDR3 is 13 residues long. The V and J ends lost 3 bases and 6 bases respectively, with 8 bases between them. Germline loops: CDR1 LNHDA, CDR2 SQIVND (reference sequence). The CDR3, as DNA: TGTGCCAGTAGTATCGGTGTTCCCGGGGAGCTGTTTTTT. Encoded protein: CASSIGVPGELFF. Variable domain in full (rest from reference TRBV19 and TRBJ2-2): DGGITQSPKYLFRKEGQNVTLSCEQNLNHDAMYWYRQDPGQGLRLIYYSQIVNDFQKGDIAEGYSVSREKKESFPLTVTSAQKNPTAFYLCASSIGVPGELFFGEGSRLTVL.

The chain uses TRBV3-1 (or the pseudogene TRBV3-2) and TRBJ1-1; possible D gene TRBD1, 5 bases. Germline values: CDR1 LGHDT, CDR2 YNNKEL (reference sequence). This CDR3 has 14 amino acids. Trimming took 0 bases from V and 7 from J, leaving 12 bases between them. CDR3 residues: CASSQDARGVEAFF. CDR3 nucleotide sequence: TGTGCCAGCAGCCAAGATGCCCGGGGGGTTGAAGCTTTCTTT.